The clone carrying this T cell receptor beta chain was detected only once. What it recognizes is unknown. Every subset had its genomic DNA shared out evenly among several immunoSEQ plates. Profiled with immunoSEQ multiplex PCR; TCRdb holds only in-frame clones, not every one. The sample has hundreds of thousands of clones, around 72% seen once. This sample is part of a study of shared clonotypes between healthy human individuals. About the study: Aged between 18 and 49, the donors were a couple of women and three men.

Findings and caveats of the study: Sampling was confined to blood; repertoires within tissues likely differ.

This receptor was identified in a woman in her thirties in good health. Sequencing was done on a sample of memory CD4+ T cells sorted from blood. Subset here: CD45RA-negative fraction.

In DNA form, the CDR3 reads TGTGCCAGCAGTTCCGAAGTAGGGGGCGGGAACACTGAAGCTTTCTTT. As protein: CASSSEVGGGNTEAFF. The chain carries TRBV6-5 and TRBJ1-1; TRBD1 aligns across 7 bases. CDR3 size: 16 residues. The junction had 9 bases not matched to a gene; V was cut back by 4 bases and J by 1 base. Looked up from germline, CDR1 is MNHEY and CDR2 is SVGAGI.